This is a list of T cell receptor beta chains from one sample in a study of T cell repertoires in cytomegalovirus infection. TCRdb passed the reads through MiXCR, listing each CDR3 protein once. The table has approximately 150,000 distinct CDR3 sequences, 5.5% to 7% seen once; the top ten hold roughly 18%. Sequencing was done on a sample of PBMCs. The receptors were gathered from a human donor in good health (CMV status not recorded). Some clones in this sample may be carry-over from other donors' samples. The CDR3 runs from the conserved cysteine through the conserved F or W. D genes are given only for firm matches. Clone size, where shown, is once, few, many, or a class for clones that have expanded.

TRBJ1-5 - many TRBV14 CASSLSAWGNNQPQHF TGTGCCAGCAGCCTCTCTGCGTGGGGGAACAATCAGCCCCAGCATTTT
TRBJ2-1 TRBD1 many TRBV6-2/TRBV6-3 CASSYPGQGMNEQFF TGTGCCAGCAGTTACCCGGGACAGGGAATGAATGAGCAGTTCTTC
TRBJ1-1 - many TRBV12-3/TRBV12-4 CASSWTENTEAFF TGTGCCAGCAGTTGGACAGAAAACACTGAAGCTTTCTTT
TRBJ1-2 - few TRBV6-8 CASTTGAGYGYTF TGTGCCAGCACCACGGGGGCGGGCTATGGCTACACCTTC
TRBJ1-4 - - TRBV20-1 CSAIGQLNEKLFF TGCAGTGCTATAGGACAGCTTAATGAAAAACTGTTTTTT
TRBJ2-7 TRBD1 few TRBV11-2 CASSDRDTYEQYF TGTGCCAGCAGCGACAGGGACACCTACGAGCAGTACTTC
TRBJ2-5 - few TRBV2 CASSLPRGETQYF TGTGCCAGCTCTCTTCCCCGGGGAGAGACCCAGTACTTC
TRBJ1-4 - many TRBV25-1 CASSEFWQGSEKLFF TGTGCCAGCAGTGAATTTTGGCAGGGGTCTGAAAAACTGTTTTTT
TRBJ2-1 - many TRBV5-1 CASSLFSTAGNEQFF TGCGCCAGCAGCTTGTTCTCGACAGCGGGCAATGAGCAGTTCTTC
TRBJ1-2 - few TRBV20-1 CSAKAGVGYTF TGCAGTGCTAAGGCAGGGGTAGGCTACACCTTC
TRBJ2-5 - - TRBV6-5 CASNDWYQETQYF TGTGCCAGCAATGATTGGTACCAAGAGACCCAGTACTTC
TRBJ1-5 TRBD1 - TRBV10-3 CAIREGASSNQPQHF TGTGCCATCAGGGAGGGGGCGAGCAGCAATCAGCCCCAGCATTTT
TRBJ1-1 TRBD1 many TRBV19 CASIKTGVSNTEAFF TGTGCCAGTATCAAGACAGGGGTTTCGAACACTGAAGCTTTCTTT
TRBJ2-3 - - TRBV5-1 CASNGALDTQYF TGCGCCAGCAACGGTGCTTTAGATACGCAGTATTTT
TRBJ2-3 - - TRBV4-1 CASSQWGLGSDTQYF TGCGCCAGCAGCCAGTGGGGACTGGGTTCAGATACGCAGTATTTT
TRBJ2-1 TRBD1 few TRBV29-1 CSVVHTGGAYNEQFF TGCAGCGTTGTTCATACAGGGGGCGCGTACAATGAGCAGTTCTTC
TRBJ1-1 - many TRBV7-3 CASSRGMNTEAFF TGTGCCTCCAGTAGGGGGATGAACACTGAAGCTTTCTTT
TRBJ1-1 - few TRBV7-2 CASSLDRWNTEAFF TGTGCCAGCAGCTTAGATAGGTGGAACACTGAAGCTTTCTTT
TRBJ2-3 TRBD2 - TRBV14 CASSQRRSRTSGGTDTQYF TGTGCCAGCAGCCAAAGAAGGTCGCGAACTAGCGGGGGGACAGATACGCAGTATTTT
TRBJ1-5 - few TRBV18 CASSPKWGQPQHF TGTGCCAGCTCACCGAAGTGGGGTCAGCCCCAGCATTTT
TRBJ1-2 - few TRBV29-1 CSVLMQGGGYTF TGCAGCGTCCTTATGCAGGGAGGTGGCTACACCTTC
TRBJ2-3 - many TRBV7-9 CASSVAGHSSDTQYF TGTGCCAGCAGCGTGGCTGGACATTCTTCAGATACGCAGTATTTT
TRBJ2-7 TRBD2 - TRBV2 CASVGLAGPYEQYF TGTGCCAGCGTAGGACTAGCGGGTCCCTACGAGCAGTACTTC
TRBJ1-4 - many TRBV7-2 CASSPVAGGDEKLFF TGTGCCAGCAGCCCCGTCGCAGGAGGGGATGAAAAACTGTTTTTT
TRBJ1-2 - many TRBV29-1 CSVEGGTTNYGYTF TGCAGCGTTGAAGGGGGGACTACTAACTATGGCTACACCTTC
TRBJ1-5 - - TRBV19 CASSIYQDQPQHF TGTGCCAGTAGTATTTATCAAGATCAGCCCCAGCATTTT
TRBJ2-5 TRBD2 - TRBV20-1 CSARGGLAGQETQYF TGCAGTGCTAGAGGGGGACTAGCGGGCCAAGAGACCCAGTACTTC
TRBJ1-2 TRBD1 many TRBV5-1 CASSIGTGIQGYTF TGCGCCAGCAGCATCGGGACAGGCATTCAAGGCTACACCTTC
TRBJ2-6 - few TRBV6-2/TRBV6-3 CASSDPGAAGANVLTF TGTGCCAGCAGCGACCCCGGGGCAGCCGGGGCCAACGTCCTGACTTTC
TRBJ1-2 - many TRBV27 CASSTQGAGYTF TGTGCCAGCAGCACCCAGGGTGCTGGCTACACCTTC
TRBJ1-3 - many TRBV7-9 CASSLGGSGNTIYF TGTGCCAGCAGCTTAGGGGGCTCTGGAAACACCATATATTTT
TRBJ1-5 - few TRBV10-3 CAISLDGTNQPQHF TGTGCCATCTCCCTGGACGGTACTAATCAGCCCCAGCATTTT
TRBJ2-2 TRBD1 many TRBV7-6 CASSSGPTGPGELFF TGTGCCAGCAGCTCGGGCCCGACAGGGCCCGGGGAGCTGTTTTTT
TRBJ2-1 TRBD2 many TRBV7-2 CASSPSSSGGDNEQFF TGTGCCAGCAGCCCATCTTCTAGCGGGGGTGACAATGAGCAGTTCTTC
TRBJ2-7 - - TRBV5-1 CASSLGSGGFEQYF TGCGCCAGCAGCTTGGGATCAGGGGGGTTCGAGCAGTACTTC
TRBJ1-6 - - TRBV20-1 CSARESGTVNSPLHF TGCAGTGCTAGAGAATCCGGGACGGTGAATTCACCCCTCCACTTT
TRBJ1-4 TRBD1 medium-sized TRBV7-2 CASSLDPRGNEKLFF TGTGCCAGCAGCTTAGATCCCAGGGGGAATGAAAAACTGTTTTTT
TRBJ2-1 - - TRBV4-1 CASSQGSLAGYNEQFF TGCGCCAGCAGCCAAGGGAGCCTAGCAGGGTACAATGAGCAGTTCTTC
TRBJ2-3 TRBD2 many TRBV7-3 CASSRTRGDGTDTQYF TGTGCCAGCAGCAGAACACGGGGGGACGGCACAGATACGCAGTATTTT
TRBJ1-5 - many TRBV3-1 CASSPTRNSNQPQHF TGTGCCAGCAGCCCGACTAGGAATAGCAATCAGCCCCAGCATTTT
TRBJ1-2 TRBD1 many TRBV7-3 CASSPGTGDRYGYTF TGTGCCAGCAGCCCGGGTACAGGGGATCGCTATGGCTACACCTTC
TRBJ2-7 - many TRBV11-2 CASSLGWTDYEQYF TGTGCCAGCAGCTTAGGGTGGACGGACTACGAGCAGTACTTC
TRBJ1-5 - many TRBV7-2 CASSSGVQPQHF TGTGCCAGCAGCTCAGGGGTTCAGCCCCAGCATTTT
TRBJ2-7 - few TRBV28 CASSSLRTSFYEQYF TGTGCCAGCAGTTCCCTTCGGACCAGTTTCTACGAGCAGTACTTC